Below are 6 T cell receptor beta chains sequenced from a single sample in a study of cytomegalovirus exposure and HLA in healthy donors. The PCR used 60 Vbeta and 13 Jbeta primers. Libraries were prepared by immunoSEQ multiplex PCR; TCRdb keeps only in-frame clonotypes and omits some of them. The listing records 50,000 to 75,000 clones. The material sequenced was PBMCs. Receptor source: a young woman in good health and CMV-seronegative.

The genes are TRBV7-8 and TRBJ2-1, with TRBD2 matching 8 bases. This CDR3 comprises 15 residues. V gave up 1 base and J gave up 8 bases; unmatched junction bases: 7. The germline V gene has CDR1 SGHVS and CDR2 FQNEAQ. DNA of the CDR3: TGTGCCAGCAGCTTAGATGGGACTAGTTGGGATGAGCAGTTCTTC. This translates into CASSLDGTSWDEQFF.

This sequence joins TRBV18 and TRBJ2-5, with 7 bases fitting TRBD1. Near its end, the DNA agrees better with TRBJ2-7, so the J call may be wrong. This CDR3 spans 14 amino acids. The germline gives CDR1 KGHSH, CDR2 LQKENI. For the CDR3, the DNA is TGTGCCAGCTCACCCAAGACAGGGTCCTACGAGCAGTACTTC. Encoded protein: CASSPKTGSYEQYF.

CDR3 protein: CASRDRGLRAKNIQYF. CDR3 bases: TGTGCCAGCAGGGACCGGGGATTACGAGCCAAAAACATTCAGTACTTC. V is TRBV28 and J is TRBJ2-4; a possible D gene is TRBD2 (5 bases). The V end was cut by 6 bases, the J end by 0 bases, with 15 bases between. CDR1 is MDHEN and CDR2 is SYDVKM in the germline V gene. The CDR3 loop spans 16 amino acids.

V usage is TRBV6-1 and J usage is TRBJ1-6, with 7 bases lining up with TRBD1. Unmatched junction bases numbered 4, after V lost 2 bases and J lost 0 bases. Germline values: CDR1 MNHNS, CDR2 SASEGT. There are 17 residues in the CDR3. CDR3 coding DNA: TGTGCCAGCAGTGAACGGGGACAGTCCTCCTATAATTCACCCCTCCACTTT. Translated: CASSERGQSSYNSPLHF.

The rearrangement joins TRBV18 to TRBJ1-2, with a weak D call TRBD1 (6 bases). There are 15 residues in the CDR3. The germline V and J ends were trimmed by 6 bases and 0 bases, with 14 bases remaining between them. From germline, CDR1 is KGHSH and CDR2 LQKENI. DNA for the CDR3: TGTGCCAGCTCCCTGGACAGTCTAACTAACTATGGCTACACCTTC. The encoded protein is CASSLDSLTNYGYTF.

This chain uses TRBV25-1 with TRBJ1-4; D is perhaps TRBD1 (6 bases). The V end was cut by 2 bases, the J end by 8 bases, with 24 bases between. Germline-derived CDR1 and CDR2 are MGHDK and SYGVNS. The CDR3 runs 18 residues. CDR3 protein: CASSEIPSKTGGSEKLFF. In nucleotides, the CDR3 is TGTGCCAGCAGTGAAATCCCCTCCAAGACGGGGGGCAGCGAAAAACTGTTTTTT.